This T cell receptor (beta chain) appears in the sequencing data of a study of spatial heterogeneity in lung cancer. Carried by each TCR cDNA molecule was a unique molecular identifier. From the 5' RACE reads, TCRdb called clonotypes with MiXCR, one entry per CDR3 protein. This sample has roughly 10,000 distinct CDR3 sequences, with 4.5% to 7% found just once. The time point: sample taken at primary tumor resection. Sequencing covered unsorted whole RNA taken from tumor, nontumor lung or frozen PBMC. The donor population consisted of about 75 patients with untreated, early-stage non-small cell lung cancer. The receptor comes from a male donor with early-stage non-small cell lung cancer. Specimen: PBMCs, collected at surgery.

CDR3 loop: CASSYGQAYGYTF. The CDR3 DNA reads TGTGCCAGCAGTTACGGGCAGGCCTATGGCTACACCTTC. J is TRBJ1-2 and V is TRBV28, with no clear D. The CDR3 is 13 residues long. Between the trimmed V and J ends, which lost 4 bases and 4 bases, there was a span of 10 bases. CDR1 is MDHEN, CDR2 SYDVKM, per germline.